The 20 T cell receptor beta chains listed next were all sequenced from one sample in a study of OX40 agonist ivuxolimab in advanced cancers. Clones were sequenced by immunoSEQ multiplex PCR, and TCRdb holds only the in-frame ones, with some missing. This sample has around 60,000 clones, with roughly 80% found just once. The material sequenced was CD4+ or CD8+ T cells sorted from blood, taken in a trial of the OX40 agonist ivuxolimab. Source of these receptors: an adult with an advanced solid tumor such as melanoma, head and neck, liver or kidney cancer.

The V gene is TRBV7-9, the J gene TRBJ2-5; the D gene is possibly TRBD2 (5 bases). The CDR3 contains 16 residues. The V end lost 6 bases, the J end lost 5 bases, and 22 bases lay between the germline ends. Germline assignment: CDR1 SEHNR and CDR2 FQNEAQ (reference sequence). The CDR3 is CASSLGKQRIGETQYF. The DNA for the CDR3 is TGTGCCAGCAGTCTAGGGAAACAGCGGATAGGGGAGACCCAGTACTTC. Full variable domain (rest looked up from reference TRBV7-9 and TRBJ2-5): DTGVSQNPRHKITKRGQNVTFRCDPISEHNRLYWYRQTLGQGPEFLTYFQNEAQLEKSRLLSDRFSAERPKGSFSTLEIQRTEQGDSAMYLCASSLGKQRIGETQYFGPGTRLLVL.

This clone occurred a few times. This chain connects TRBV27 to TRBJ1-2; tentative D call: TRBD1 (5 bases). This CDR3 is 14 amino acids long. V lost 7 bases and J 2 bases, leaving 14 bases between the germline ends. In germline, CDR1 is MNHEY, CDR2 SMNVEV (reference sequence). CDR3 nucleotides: TGTGCCAGCACACCAAGGGGAGTGAACTATGGCTACACCTTC. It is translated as CASTPRGVNYGYTF.

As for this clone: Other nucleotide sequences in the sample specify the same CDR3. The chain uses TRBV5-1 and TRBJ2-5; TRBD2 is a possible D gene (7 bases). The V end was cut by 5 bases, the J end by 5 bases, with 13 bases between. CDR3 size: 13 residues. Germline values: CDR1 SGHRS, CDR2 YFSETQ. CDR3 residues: CASSLQGGETQYF. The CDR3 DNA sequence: TGCGCCAGCAGTTTACAGGGAGGGGAGACCCAGTACTTC.

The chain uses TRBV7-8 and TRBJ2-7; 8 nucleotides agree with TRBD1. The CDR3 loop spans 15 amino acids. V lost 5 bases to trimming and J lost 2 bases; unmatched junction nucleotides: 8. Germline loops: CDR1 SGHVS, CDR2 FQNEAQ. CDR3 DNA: TGTGCCAGCAGCCTGTCAGGGGGCAGCCCCTACGAGCAGTACGTC. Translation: CASSLSGGSPYEQYV.

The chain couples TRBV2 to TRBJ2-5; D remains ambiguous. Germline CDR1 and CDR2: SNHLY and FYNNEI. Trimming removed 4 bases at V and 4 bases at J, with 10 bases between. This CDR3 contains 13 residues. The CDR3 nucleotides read TGTGCCAGCAGTGTAGGATTGGTAGAGACCCAGTACTTC. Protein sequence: CASSVGLVETQYF. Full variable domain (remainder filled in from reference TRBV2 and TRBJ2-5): EPEVTQTPSHQVTQMGQEVILRCVPISNHLYFYWYRQILGQKVEFLVSFYNNEISEKSEIFDDQFSVERPDGSNFTLKIRSTKLEDSAMYFCASSVGLVETQYFGPGTRLLVL.

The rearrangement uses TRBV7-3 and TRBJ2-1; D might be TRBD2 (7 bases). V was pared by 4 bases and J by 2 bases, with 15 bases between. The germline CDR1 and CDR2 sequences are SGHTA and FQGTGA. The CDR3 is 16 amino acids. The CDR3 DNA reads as TGTGCCAGCAGCTCAGGGGCGGGAGCGGCCTACAATGAGCAGTTCTTC. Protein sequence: CASSSGAGAAYNEQFF.

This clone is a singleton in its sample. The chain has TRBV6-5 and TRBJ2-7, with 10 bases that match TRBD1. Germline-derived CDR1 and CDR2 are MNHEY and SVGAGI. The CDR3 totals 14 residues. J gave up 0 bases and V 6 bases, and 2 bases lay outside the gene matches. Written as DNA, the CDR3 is TGTGCCAGCAGGAGACAGGGGGCCTCCTACGAGCAGTACTTC. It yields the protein CASRRQGASYEQYF.

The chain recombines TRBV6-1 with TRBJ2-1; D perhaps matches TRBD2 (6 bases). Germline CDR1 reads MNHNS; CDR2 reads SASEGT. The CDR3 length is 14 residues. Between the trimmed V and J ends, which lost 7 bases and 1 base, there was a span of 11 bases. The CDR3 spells CASIRDLSYNEQFF. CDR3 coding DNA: TGTGCCAGCATCCGGGACTTATCCTACAATGAGCAGTTCTTC.

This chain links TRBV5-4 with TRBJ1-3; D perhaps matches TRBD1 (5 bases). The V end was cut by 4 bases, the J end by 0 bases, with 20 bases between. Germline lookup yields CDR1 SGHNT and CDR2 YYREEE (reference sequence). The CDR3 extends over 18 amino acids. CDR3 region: CASSPPPLDSSSGNTIYF. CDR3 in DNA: TGTGCCAGCAGCCCTCCCCCCCTCGACAGCAGCTCTGGAAACACCATATATTTT.

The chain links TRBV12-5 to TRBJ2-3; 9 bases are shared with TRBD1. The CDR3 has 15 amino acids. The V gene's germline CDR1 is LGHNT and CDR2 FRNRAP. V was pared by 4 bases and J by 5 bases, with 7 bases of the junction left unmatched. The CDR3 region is CASGYNSDRGDTQYF. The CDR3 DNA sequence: TGTGCTAGTGGTTACAACTCGGACAGGGGAGATACGCAGTATTTT.

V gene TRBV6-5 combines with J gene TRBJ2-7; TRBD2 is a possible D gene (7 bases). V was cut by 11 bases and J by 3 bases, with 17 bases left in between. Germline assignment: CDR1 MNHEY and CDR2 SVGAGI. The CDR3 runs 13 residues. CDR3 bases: TGTGCCTGTTCGGGGGGCGGCTACTACGAGCAGTACTTC. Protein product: CACSGGGYYEQYF.

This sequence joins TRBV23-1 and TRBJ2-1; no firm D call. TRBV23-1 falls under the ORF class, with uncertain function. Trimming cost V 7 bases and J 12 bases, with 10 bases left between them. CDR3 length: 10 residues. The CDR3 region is CASKSKGQFF. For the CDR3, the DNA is TGCGCCAGCAAGAGTAAGGGGCAGTTCTTC.

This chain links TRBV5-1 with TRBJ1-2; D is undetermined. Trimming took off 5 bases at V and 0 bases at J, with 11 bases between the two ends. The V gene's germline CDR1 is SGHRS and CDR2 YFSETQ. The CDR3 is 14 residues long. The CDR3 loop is CASRGELANYGYTF. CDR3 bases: TGCGCCAGCAGGGGAGAGTTAGCTAACTATGGCTACACCTTC.

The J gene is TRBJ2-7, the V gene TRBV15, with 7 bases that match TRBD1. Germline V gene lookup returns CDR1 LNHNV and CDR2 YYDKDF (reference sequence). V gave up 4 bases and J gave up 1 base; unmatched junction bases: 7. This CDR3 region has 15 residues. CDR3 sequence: CATSINPGQSYEQYV. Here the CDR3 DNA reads TGTGCCACCAGCATTAACCCGGGACAGTCCTACGAGCAGTACGTC.

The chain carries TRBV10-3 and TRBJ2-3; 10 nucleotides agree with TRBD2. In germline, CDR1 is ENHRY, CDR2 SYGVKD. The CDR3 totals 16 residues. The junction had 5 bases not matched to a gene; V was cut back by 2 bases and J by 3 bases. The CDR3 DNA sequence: TGTGCCATCAGTGAGGGGGCTAGCGGGAGTACAGATACGCAGTATTTT. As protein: CAISEGASGSTDTQYF.

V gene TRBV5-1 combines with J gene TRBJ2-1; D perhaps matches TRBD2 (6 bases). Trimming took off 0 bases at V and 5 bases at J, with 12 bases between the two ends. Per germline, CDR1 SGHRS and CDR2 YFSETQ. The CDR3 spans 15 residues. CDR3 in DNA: TGCGCCAGCAGCTTGGACGGGGGAGCGGACAATGAGCAGTTCTTC. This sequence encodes CASSLDGGADNEQFF.

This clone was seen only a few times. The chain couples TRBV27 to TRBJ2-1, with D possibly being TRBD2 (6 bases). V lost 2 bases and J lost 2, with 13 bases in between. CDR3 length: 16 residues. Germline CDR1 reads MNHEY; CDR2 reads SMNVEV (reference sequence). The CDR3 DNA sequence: TGTGCCAGCAGTTTAGAGGTTAGCGGCACCTACAATGAGCAGTTCTTC. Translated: CASSLEVSGTYNEQFF.

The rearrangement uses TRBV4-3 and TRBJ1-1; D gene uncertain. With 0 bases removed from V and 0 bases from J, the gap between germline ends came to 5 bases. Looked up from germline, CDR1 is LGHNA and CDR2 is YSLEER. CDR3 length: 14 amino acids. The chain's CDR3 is CASSQERMNTEAFF. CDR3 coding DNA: TGCGCCAGCAGCCAAGAAAGAATGAACACTGAAGCTTTCTTT.

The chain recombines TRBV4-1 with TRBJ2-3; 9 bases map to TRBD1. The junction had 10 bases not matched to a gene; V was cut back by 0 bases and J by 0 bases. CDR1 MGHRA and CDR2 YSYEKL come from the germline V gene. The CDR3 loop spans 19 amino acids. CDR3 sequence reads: CASSQEGQGRLVSTDTQYF. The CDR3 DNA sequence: TGCGCCAGCAGCCAAGAGGGACAGGGCCGGCTCGTTAGCACAGATACGCAGTATTTT.

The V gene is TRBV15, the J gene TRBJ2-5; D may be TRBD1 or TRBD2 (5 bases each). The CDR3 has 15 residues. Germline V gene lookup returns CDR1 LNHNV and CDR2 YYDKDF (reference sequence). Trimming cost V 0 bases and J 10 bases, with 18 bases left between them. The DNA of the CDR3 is TGTGCCACCAGCAGAGATGTGGGACCGTTGGTGGACCAGTACTTC. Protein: CATSRDVGPLVDQYF.